The source of this T cell receptor beta chain is a study of PD-1 blockade in classical Hodgkin lymphoma. At the level of the study: Every 2 weeks, patients had 3 mg/kg nivolumab intravenously.

The study's findings and limits: Complete responders started with a diversity level that resembled newly diagnosed patients at baseline. The causes of the repertoire differences, possibly disease activity or prior therapy, remain undefined. Patients who initiated nivolumab within 1 year of ASCT were excluded.

The CDR3 consists of 14 residues. V was cut by 4 bases and J by 4 bases, with 14 bases left in between. CDR1 and CDR2 from the germline V gene are MDHEN and SYDVKM. Notes on this clone: Its specificity is unknown.

Each of the patients experienced relapse following autologous stem cell transplantation, and their brentuximab vedotin exposure differed. Produced via immunoSEQ multiplex PCR; TCRdb's table is partial and in-frame only. The data hold about 150,000 clones, with 78% observed a single time. This chain joins TRBV28 and TRBJ2-7, with D tentatively TRBD1 (5 bases). This TCR derives from a human donor with classical Hodgkin lymphoma. The sample consisted of peripheral blood mononuclear cells (PBMCs), taken before the second cycle of nivolumab. The CDR3 sequence is CASSSIEQEYEQYF. The CDR3 region has the DNA TGTGCCAGCAGTTCAATTGAACAGGAATACGAGCAGTACTTC.